Below, 29 T cell receptor beta chains from the same sample are listed, as sequenced in a study of metastatic and nonmetastatic thyroid tumors. From the PCR reads, TCRdb re-called clones with MiXCR. The top ten hold approximately 8% of the sample, which has about 20,000 clones, roughly 10% seen once. The entire patient cohort was treatment-naive prior to thyroid surgery. Input material: blood. All receptors derive from a female donor with papillary thyroid cancer or a benign thyroid nodule (not recorded which). Some clones in this sample may be carry-over from other donors' samples.

This clone was counted only a few times. This is likely a read error, given that the CDR3 carries no conserved phenylalanine or tryptophan at its end. It is unclear where the CDR3 begins or ends on the DNA, so no DNA is shown, and the CDR3 is as TCRdb lists it. The chain recombines TRBV12-3 or TRBV12-4 with TRBJ2-1; the table's D call, TRBD2, has no DNA check behind it. The CDR3 totals 11 residues, both ends included. CDR3 region: CARSSGTSGFS.

This clone was recorded many times. This chain connects TRBV4-3 to TRBJ1-3; 7 bases line up with TRBD1. In germline, CDR1 is LGHNA, CDR2 YSLEER. The junction had 5 bases not matched to a gene; V was cut back by 0 bases and J by 6 bases. This CDR3 has 15 amino acids. CDR3 DNA sequence: TGCGCCAGCAGCCAAGAAAGGGGGCGCGAAAACACCATATATTTT. Amino acids: CASSQERGRENTIYF.

This clone ranks as medium-sized (0.01 to 0.1%). V is TRBV6-4 and J is TRBJ1-6; no clear D. The germline gives CDR1 MRHNA, CDR2 SNTAGT. V was trimmed by 5 bases and J by 7 bases, leaving 9 bases between them. The CDR3 totals 13 residues. CDR3 residues: CASSLDENSPLHF. The CDR3 DNA is TGTGCCAGCAGTCTCGACGAAAATTCACCCCTCCACTTT.

On this clone: One end of the junction does not line up with germline, which may come from a read error. The genes are TRBV27 and TRBJ2-1, with unresolved D. CDR3 length: 11 amino acids. Germline V gives CDR1 MNHEY, CDR2 SMNVEV (reference sequence). CDR3 nucleotide sequence: TGTGCCAGCAGTGCACACAAGGAGCAGTTCTTC. Its translation: CASSAHKEQFF.

This clone ranks as medium-sized. This chain uses TRBV6-4 with TRBJ1-6; D uncertain. Germline V gene sequence: CDR1 MRHNA, CDR2 SNTAGT. The CDR3 has 16 amino acids. V was cut by 0 bases and J by 9 bases, with 15 bases left in between. Here the CDR3 reads CASSDSDRTVISPLHF. The DNA for the CDR3 is TGTGCCAGCAGTGACTCGGATCGGACGGTGATTTCACCCCTCCACTTT.

By frequency in the sample, this clone is medium-sized. The chain links TRBV12-3 or TRBV12-4 to TRBJ2-7, with D perhaps matching TRBD1 (6 bases). The V end lost 4 bases, the J end lost 11 bases, and 15 bases lay between the germline ends. The CDR3 loop spans 12 amino acids. The CDR3 coding sequence is TGTGCCAGCAGTTGGGGCAGGGGAGAAAAGTACTTC. Protein sequence: CASSWGRGEKYF.

At least ten counts were recorded for this clone. The chain links TRBV19 to TRBJ2-3; TRBD2 matches at 7 bases. From germline, CDR1 is LNHDA and CDR2 SQIVND (reference sequence). V shed 0 bases, J shed 5 bases, and the junction held 2 bases outside the gene matches. The CDR3 has 14 residues. CDR3 residues: CASSIDWGGDTQYF. The CDR3 nucleotides read TGTGCCAGTAGTATAGATTGGGGGGGAGATACGCAGTATTTT. Complete variable domain (other parts from reference TRBV19 and TRBJ2-3): DGGITQSPKYLFRKEGQNVTLSCEQNLNHDAMYWYRQDPGQGLRLIYYSQIVNDFQKGDIAEGYSVSREKKESFPLTVTSAQKNPTAFYLCASSIDWGGDTQYFGPGTRLTVL.

This clone was seen many times. CDR3 DNA sequence: TGTGCCAGCAGCCAAGGACTAGCGCCCAATGAGCAGTTCTTC. Amino acid sequence: CASSQGLAPNEQFF. This chain links TRBV4-2 with TRBJ2-1; 8 positions match TRBD2. V lost 1 base, J lost 6 bases, and 2 bases stayed unmatched. Germline loops: CDR1 LGHNA, CDR2 YNFKEQ. CDR3 length: 14 residues.

This clone was observed many times. The chain couples TRBV9 to TRBJ1-1; D call uncertain. Germline V lookup: CDR1 SGDLS, CDR2 YYNGEE. The V end lost 3 bases, the J end lost 7 bases, and 13 bases lay between the germline ends. This CDR3 region has 13 residues. CDR3 coding DNA: TGTGCCAGCAGCGAGGATCTATCAGATGAAGCTTTCTTT. The encoded protein is CASSEDLSDEAFF.

The V and J genes are TRBV5-6 and TRBJ1-2; D is unclear. Germline CDR1 and CDR2: SGHDT and YYEEEE. This CDR3 has 12 amino acids. V was trimmed by 0 bases and J by 4 bases, leaving 4 bases between them. CDR3 residues: CASSLAVYGYTF. CDR3 in DNA: TGTGCCAGCAGCTTGGCAGTCTATGGCTACACCTTC.

The chain combines TRBV7-9 with TRBJ2-4, with D uncertain. CDR3 size: 13 residues. The germline V gene encodes CDR1 SEHNR and CDR2 FQNEAQ (reference sequence). V lost 6 bases to trimming and J lost 3 bases, with 9 bases between them. This CDR3 reads CASREMGKNIQYF. The CDR3 region has the DNA TGTGCCAGCAGGGAGATGGGCAAAAACATTCAGTACTTC.

This clone was picked up many times. CDR3 residues: CASSLRTGGNEQFF. The CDR3 DNA reads as TGTGCCAGCAGCCTCCGGACAGGGGGGAATGAGCAGTTCTTC. J is TRBJ2-1 and V is TRBV7-9; 10 nucleotides match TRBD1. The germline CDR1 and CDR2 sequences are SEHNR and FQNEAQ (reference sequence). With 5 bases clipped from V and 7 bases from J, the junction kept 5 bases outside the gene matches. The CDR3 spans 14 residues.

This clone was observed a few times. The J gene is TRBJ2-5, the V gene TRBV5-1; D is ambiguous. The length of the CDR3 is 11 residues. V lost 6 bases and J 1 base, leaving 4 bases between the germline ends. CDR1 and CDR2 (germline): SGHRS, YFSETQ. The CDR3 DNA reads TGCGCCAGCATCCTCCAAGAGACCCAGTACTTC. Its protein product is CASILQETQYF.

This clone was observed once. A much larger clone lies a single base off, so this may be a read error. The same CDR3 can be traced to other DNA sequences in this sample. The rearrangement links TRBV18 to TRBJ1-5; D unclear. Trimming pared 2 bases from V and 7 bases from J, leaving 15 bases between. The CDR3 totals 15 residues. Germline CDR1 is KGHSH and CDR2 is LQKENI. The CDR3 loop reads CASSPRGGKEQPQHF. For the CDR3, the DNA is TGTGCCAGCTCACCAAGAGGTGGAAAGGAGCAGCCCCAGCATTTT. Using reference TRBV18 and TRBJ1-5 for the parts outside the CDR3, the full variable domain is NAGVMQNPRHLVRRRGQEARLRCSPMKGHSHVYWYRQLPEEGLKFMVYLQKENIIDESGMPKERFSAEFPKEGPSILRIQQVVRGDSAAYFCASSPRGGKEQPQHFGDGTRLSIL.

This clone was detected ten times or more. This chain connects TRBV7-9 to TRBJ2-7, with 7 bases identical to TRBD1. This CDR3 contains 15 residues. Germline CDR1 SEHNR, CDR2 FQNEAQ (reference sequence). After removal of 3 bases from V and 2 bases from J, the junction contained 7 bases not matched to a gene. CDR3 region: CASSFQGDITYEQYF. The CDR3 DNA sequence: TGTGCCAGCAGCTTTCAGGGGGACATTACCTACGAGCAGTACTTC.

This clone was counted many times. The chain combines TRBV5-1 with TRBJ2-7; perhaps TRBD1 as D (6 bases). Deletions cut 0 bases from V and 2 bases from J, with 9 bases between. Germline loops: CDR1 SGHRS, CDR2 YFSETQ. The CDR3 is 14 residues long. In DNA form, the CDR3 reads TGCGCCAGCAGCTTGGCCAGGGGAGCCTACGAGCAGTACTTC. Amino acids: CASSLARGAYEQYF. Based on the CDR3 plus reference TRBV5-1 and TRBJ2-7, the full variable domain is KAGVTQTPRYLIKTRGQQVTLSCSPISGHRSVSWYQQTPGQGLQFLFEYFSETQRNKGNFPGRFSGRQFSNSRSEMNVSTLELGDSALYLCASSLARGAYEQYFGPGTRLTVT.

This clone is labeled medium-sized (0.01 to 0.1%). The J gene is TRBJ2-7, the V gene TRBV6-1; TRBD1 matches 7 bases. Trimming at V came to 7 bases and at J to 3 bases, leaving 6 bases not matched to a gene. This CDR3 is 13 amino acids long. Germline-derived CDR1 and CDR2 are MNHNS and SASEGT. In nucleotides, the CDR3 is TGTGCCAGCATGTCAGGGGGTCGCTACGAGCAGTACTTC. Translated: CASMSGGRYEQYF.

By frequency in the sample, this clone is medium-sized. The J gene is TRBJ1-2, the V gene TRBV6-1; 9 nucleotides match TRBD1. V trimming: 5 bases; J trimming: 6 bases; junction bases outside the gene matches: 10. The germline V gene has CDR1 MNHNS and CDR2 SASEGT. The CDR3 is 15 amino acids. The CDR3 region is CASSPWTGDANGYTF. CDR3 DNA: TGTGCCAGCAGTCCCTGGACAGGGGATGCGAATGGCTACACCTTC.

This clone was observed many times. V and J are TRBV27 and TRBJ2-1; TRBD2 matches 10 bases. With V trimmed by 1 base and J by 8 bases, 5 bases remained unmatched. The CDR3 consists of 15 residues. Germline CDR1 and CDR2: MNHEY and SMNVEV (reference sequence). In DNA form, the CDR3 reads TGTGCCAGCAGTTTATTTCCTAGCGGGAGATATGAGCAGTTCTTC. Protein product: CASSLFPSGRYEQFF.

This clone rates as medium-sized. The chain has TRBV6-1 and TRBJ2-3, with TRBD1 identical over 11 bases. Per the germline V gene, CDR1 is MNHNS and CDR2 is SASEGT. The CDR3 length is 15 residues. After removal of 5 bases from V and 4 bases from J, the junction contained 5 bases not matched to a gene. In nucleotides, the CDR3 is TGTGCCAGCAGTACCGGGACAGGGGGACCAGATACGCAGTATTTT. Translating gives CASSTGTGGPDTQYF.

This clone was recorded a few times. A junction end diverges from the germline sequence, so it may reflect a read error. The genes are TRBV28 and TRBJ1-5; no reliable D call. CDR1 and CDR2 (germline): MDHEN, SYDVKM. The CDR3 loop spans 14 amino acids. The CDR3 protein is CASILRDSNQSQHF. The CDR3 bases are TGTGCCAGCATTTTAAGAGATAGCAATCAGTCCCAGCATTTT.

J is TRBJ2-6 and V is TRBV5-1, with TRBD2 matching over 8 bases. V dropped 0 bases and J dropped 0; count of bases not matched to a gene: 2. Per germline, CDR1 SGHRS and CDR2 YFSETQ. The CDR3 is 17 residues long. Written as DNA, the CDR3 is TGCGCCAGCAGCTTGGACGGGGGGGCCTCTGGGGCCAACGTCCTGACTTTC. Its translation: CASSLDGGASGANVLTF. The variable domain in full, completed from reference TRBV5-1 and TRBJ2-6, reads KAGVTQTPRYLIKTRGQQVTLSCSPISGHRSVSWYQQTPGQGLQFLFEYFSETQRNKGNFPGRFSGRQFSNSRSEMNVSTLELGDSALYLCASSLDGGASGANVLTFGAGSRLTVL.

This clone showed up just a few times. The chain links TRBV6-5 to TRBJ1-3; 8 bases map to TRBD1. The CDR3 loop spans 15 amino acids. V was clipped by 4 bases and J by 4 bases; unmatched bases: 6. Looked up from germline, CDR1 is MNHEY and CDR2 is SVGAGI. The DNA of the CDR3 is TGTGCCAGCAGTTTACCCCAGGGGGCCGGAAACACCATATATTTT. It codes for CASSLPQGAGNTIYF.

V gene TRBV24-1 combines with J gene TRBJ2-2; 13 bases align to TRBD2. The CDR3 has 16 residues. V shed 3 bases, J shed 3 bases, and the junction held 0 bases outside the gene matches. Germline lookup yields CDR1 KGHDR and CDR2 SFDVKD. CDR3 nucleotide sequence: TGTGCCACCAGTGATGGACTAGCGGGAGACACCGGGGAGCTGTTTTTT. It encodes CATSDGLAGDTGELFF.

This clone was detected many times. The CDR3 DNA reads TGCAGTGCTAGAGATCCTCAACAGGGGGACAGCGGGGAGCTGTTTTTT. It is translated as CSARDPQQGDSGELFF. The chain carries TRBV20-1 and TRBJ2-2; 8 bases align to TRBD1. The V segment lost 0 bases and the J segment 7 bases; nucleotides outside the gene matches: 10. The germline V gene has CDR1 DFQATT and CDR2 SNEGSKA (reference sequence). The CDR3 runs to 16 residues.

This clone was picked up many times. CDR3: CASSLNGPARWGEQFF. DNA of the CDR3: TGTGCCAGCAGCTTAAACGGCCCAGCGAGGTGGGGTGAGCAGTTCTTC. This chain links TRBV13 with TRBJ2-1; D unresolved. V shed 2 bases and J shed 9 bases, with 20 bases lying between them. The CDR3 is 16 amino acids. The germline CDR1 and CDR2 sequences are PRHDT and FYEKMQ (reference sequence).

On this clone itself: It may be a read error: a sequence one base away is much more abundant. In nucleotides, the CDR3 is TGCGCCAGCAGTCATTTAGCGGGAAGAACAGATACGCAGTATTTT. As protein: CASSHLAGRTDTQYF. The chain combines TRBV6-1 with TRBJ2-3; 8 bases line up with TRBD2. The CDR3 has 15 residues. Germline lookup yields CDR1 MNHNS and CDR2 SASEGT.

This clone was detected a few times. V and J are TRBV16 and TRBJ2-3, with D possibly TRBD2 on 6 matching bases. The CDR3 runs 15 residues. Germline lookup yields CDR1 KGHSY and CDR2 FQNENV. Between the trimmed V and J ends, which lost 2 bases and 2 bases, there was a span of 11 bases. The DNA of the CDR3 is TGTGCCAGCAGCCAAACGGGGGACGTCACAGATACGCAGTATTTT. It is translated as CASSQTGDVTDTQYF.

This clone has only a few counts. The gene calls are TRBV6-4 and TRBJ2-2, with D unresolved. V was cut by 3 bases and J by 2 bases, with 7 bases left in between. Germline V CDR1 and CDR2: MRHNA, SNTAGT. The CDR3 is 14 residues long. The CDR3 is CASSEFGNTGELFF. The CDR3 coding sequence is TGTGCCAGCAGTGAATTTGGAAACACCGGGGAGCTGTTTTTT.